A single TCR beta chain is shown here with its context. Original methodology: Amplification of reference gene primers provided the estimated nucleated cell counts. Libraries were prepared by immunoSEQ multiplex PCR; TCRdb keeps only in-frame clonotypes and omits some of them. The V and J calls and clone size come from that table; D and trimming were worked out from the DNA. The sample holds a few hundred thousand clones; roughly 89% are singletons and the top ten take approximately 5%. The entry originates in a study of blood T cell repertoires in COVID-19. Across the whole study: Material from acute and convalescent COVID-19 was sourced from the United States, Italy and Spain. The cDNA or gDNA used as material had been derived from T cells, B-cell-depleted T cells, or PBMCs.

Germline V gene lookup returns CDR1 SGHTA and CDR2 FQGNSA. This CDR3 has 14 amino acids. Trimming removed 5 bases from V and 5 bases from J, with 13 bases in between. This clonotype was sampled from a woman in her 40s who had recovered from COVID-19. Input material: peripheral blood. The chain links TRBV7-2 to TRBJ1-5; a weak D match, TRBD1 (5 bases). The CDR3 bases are TGTGCCAGCAGCCCTGGGGCAGGTGATCAGCCCCAGCATTTT. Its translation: CASSPGAGDQPQHF.